This T cell receptor beta chain was captured in a study of OX40 agonist ivuxolimab in advanced cancers. Study background: Ivuxolimab, which patients received intravenously every 2 weeks, was dosed at 0.01 to 10 mg/kg. Subjects had a mean age of about 60 years, with a range of about 23 to 85; just over 80% were male. Study observations and caveats: Average numbers of expanded clones were greater in CD8+ T cells than in CD4+.

Turning to this clone: Antigen unknown.

The data were produced by immunoSEQ multiplex PCR, yet TCRdb's version contains in-frame clones alone and is incomplete. The sample lists roughly 80,000 clones; around 81% were seen once. This CDR3 has 15 residues. The germline V gene encodes CDR1 LGHNA and CDR2 YSLEER. Between the trimmed V and J ends, which lost 6 bases and 2 bases, there was a span of 15 bases. Sample: CD4+ or CD8+ T cells sorted from blood, taken in a trial of the OX40 agonist ivuxolimab. This TCR derives from an adult with an advanced solid tumor such as melanoma, head and neck, liver or kidney cancer. The chain carries TRBV4-3 and TRBJ2-3, with a possible D match to TRBD1 (6 bases). The CDR3 protein is CASSPDSRNTDTQYF. The CDR3 nucleotides are TGCGCCAGCAGTCCGGACAGTCGAAACACAGATACGCAGTATTTT.